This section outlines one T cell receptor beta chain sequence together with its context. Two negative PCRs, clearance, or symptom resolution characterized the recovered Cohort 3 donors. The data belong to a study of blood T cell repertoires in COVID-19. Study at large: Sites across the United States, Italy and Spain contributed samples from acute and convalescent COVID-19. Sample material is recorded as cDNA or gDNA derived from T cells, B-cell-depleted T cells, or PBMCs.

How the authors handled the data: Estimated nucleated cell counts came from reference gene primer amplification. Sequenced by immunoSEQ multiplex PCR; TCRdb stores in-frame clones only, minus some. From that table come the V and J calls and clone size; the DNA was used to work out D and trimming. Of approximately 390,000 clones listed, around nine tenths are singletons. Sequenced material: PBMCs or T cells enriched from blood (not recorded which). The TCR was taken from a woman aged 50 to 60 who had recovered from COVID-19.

The CDR3: CASSLEYTDTQYF. The CDR3 region has the DNA TGTGCCAGCAGCTTAGAATATACAGATACGCAGTATTTT. This chain joins TRBV11-3 and TRBJ2-3; D is undetermined. The CDR3 runs to 13 residues. Germline V gives CDR1 SGHNT, CDR2 YENEEA. Trimming left V 0 bases short and J 3 bases short, with 4 bases between.